Listed below are T cell receptor beta chains from one sample, sequenced in a study of blood T cells in healthy people across ages. TCRdb analysed the 5' RACE reads with MiXCR anew, one entry per CDR3 protein. Counted here are 630,000 or so distinct CDR3 sequences, 25% to 35% occurring once; the ten biggest clones make up around 16%. Sequencing was done on a sample of blood. The source of these receptors is a woman of 80 years or more in good health. CDR3s include the opening cysteine and the closing phenylalanine or tryptophan. D genes are given only for firm matches. Not all rows give a size; the values are once, few, many and, for expanded clones, a class.

TRBV7-9	few	TRBJ1-1	.	CASSLGVSLNTETFF	TGTGCCAGTAGCTTAGGGGTCAGCTTGAACACTGAAACTTTCTTT
TRBV6-5	many	TRBJ2-3	.	CASRQATSTDTQYF	TGTGCCAGCAGACAGGCTACTAGCACAGATACGCAGTATTTT
TRBV6-5	.	TRBJ2-7	TRBD2	CASSFGTSGSIEVEQYF	TGTGCCAGCAGTTTCGGGACTAGCGGGAGTATTGAGGTCGAGCAGTACTTC
TRBV9	few	TRBJ1-1	.	CASSEGGGLRNTEAFF	TGTGCCAGCAGCGAGGGGGGGGGATTACGGAACACTGAAGCTTTCTTT
TRBV7-8	many	TRBJ1-4	TRBD1	CASSLTGGGLEKLFF	TGTGCCAGCAGCTTAACAGGGGGCGGTCTAGAAAAACTGTTTTTT
TRBV5-1	.	TRBJ2-7	.	CASSLGSATYEQYF	TGCGCCAGCAGCTTGGGATCAGCAACCTACGAGCAGTACTTC
TRBV30	many	TRBJ2-7	.	CAWSRSHEQYF	TGTGCCTGGAGTAGGAGCCACGAGCAGTACTTC
TRBV5-1	.	TRBJ1-2	.	CASRAGAESAGYTF	TGCGCCAGTAGAGCAGGGGCCGAGAGTGCTGGCTACACCTTC
TRBV5-5	.	TRBJ2-1	.	CANSLAGSSYNEQFF	TGTGCCAACAGCTTGGCAGGGAGCTCCTACAATGAGCAGTTCTTC
TRBV6-5	many	TRBJ1-1	TRBD1	CASSAVQGGNTEAFF	TGTGCCAGCAGCGCGGTTCAGGGGGGGAACACTGAAGCTTTCTTT
TRBV5-1	.	TRBJ2-5	TRBD2	CASSTGLAGEETQYF	TGCGCCAGCAGCACGGGACTAGCGGGAGAAGAGACCCAGTACTTC
TRBV20-1	.	TRBJ2-3	TRBD2	CSARPAGVDTQYF	TGCAGTGCTAGACCAGCGGGAGTTGATACGCAGTATTTT
TRBV5-4	few	TRBJ1-4	.	CASSLGPPGTNEKLFF	TGTGCCAGCAGCTTGGGGCCCCCAGGGACTAATGAAAAACTGTTTTTT
TRBV20-1	.	TRBJ2-7	TRBD1	CSAQGDRAYEQYF	TGCAGTGCGCAAGGGGACAGAGCCTACGAGCAGTACTTC
TRBV29-1	many	TRBJ2-5	TRBD2	CSVESDRETSGGETQYF	TGCAGCGTTGAATCGGACAGGGAAACTAGCGGGGGGGAGACCCAGTACTTC
TRBV6-5	many	TRBJ1-2	.	CASSETLGNGYTF	TGTGCCAGCAGTGAGACCCTAGGGAATGGCTACACCTTC
TRBV18	few	TRBJ2-7	TRBD1	CASSRGTGSYEQYF	TGTGCCAGCTCACGGGGGACAGGGTCCTACGAGCAGTACTTC
TRBV30	many	TRBJ2-3	TRBD1	CAWSGQGQDTDTQYF	TGTGCCTGGAGTGGACAGGGTCAAGACACAGATACGCAGTATTTT
TRBV5-1	.	TRBJ1-1	.	CASSQGYFAFF	TGCGCCAGTTCGCAGGGGTACTTCGCTTTCTTT
TRBV29-1	many	TRBJ2-1	.	CSAARARREQFF	TGCAGCGCCGCGAGGGCCAGGCGTGAGCAGTTCTTC
TRBV6-6	.	TRBJ2-1	.	CASSYRGVDNEQFF	TGTGCCAGCAGTTATAGGGGCGTCGACAATGAGCAGTTCTTC
TRBV24-1	many	TRBJ2-3	TRBD1	CATSDRDRGLTDTQYF	TGTGCCACCAGTGATAGGGACAGGGGACTCACAGATACGCAGTATTTT
TRBV5-1	many	TRBJ1-2	.	CASSRGRGYGYTF	TGCGCCAGCAGCCGGGGTAGGGGTTACGGCTACACCTTC
TRBV3-1	many	TRBJ2-5	.	CASSRFGETQYF	TGTGCCAGCAGCCGCTTCGGAGAGACCCAGTACTTC
TRBV9	many	TRBJ2-1	TRBD2	CASSRGLAGFSSYNEQFF	TGTGCCAGCAGCAGGGGACTAGCGGGGTTTAGCTCCTACAATGAGCAGTTCTTC
TRBV5-1	many	TRBJ2-7	.	CASSLDLATGISYEQYF	TGCGCCAGCAGCTTGGACCTCGCCACAGGGATCTCCTACGAGCAGTACTTC
TRBV7-2	many	TRBJ2-1	TRBD2	CASSASGGRDEQFF	TGTGCCAGCAGCGCGAGCGGGGGTCGGGATGAGCAGTTCTTC
TRBV5-5	.	TRBJ1-5	.	CASSRTGGQFQPQHF	TGTGCCAGCAGCCGTACGGGGGGACAATTTCAGCCCCAGCATTTT
TRBV11-2	.	TRBJ1-6	TRBD1	CASSFVSDRGSPLHF	TGTGCCAGCAGCTTTGTGTCGGACAGGGGTTCACCCCTCCACTTT
TRBV9	.	TRBJ2-5	.	CASSVTGTSNVWTQYF	TGTGCCAGCAGCGTAACCGGGACCTCCAATGTTTGGACCCAGTACTTC
TRBV4-2	.	TRBJ2-3	.	CASSPTREQLDTDTQYF	TGTGCCAGCAGTCCCACGAGGGAGCAGTTGGATACAGATACGCAGTATTTT
TRBV4-2	many	TRBJ2-5	TRBD2	CASSQDGSGAQGETQYF	TGTGCCAGCAGCCAAGATGGGAGCGGGGCCCAAGGGGAGACCCAGTACTTC
TRBV6-5	few	TRBJ1-6	TRBD1	CASSYSTGGNSPPHF	TGTGCCAGCAGTTATTCGACAGGGGGTAATTCACCCCCCCACTTT
TRBV29-1	.	TRBJ2-1	TRBD2	CSVAWLAGVNEQFF	TGCAGCGTTGCGTGGCTAGCGGGGGTCAATGAGCAGTTCTTC
TRBV5-1	.	TRBJ2-1	TRBD2	CANSPGLAGGLNEQFF	TGCGCCAACAGCCCGGGACTAGCGGGGGGGCTCAATGAGCAGTTCTTC
TRBV9	many	TRBJ2-7	.	CASSVGPNDYEQYF	TGTGCCAGCAGCGTAGGCCCCAACGACTACGAGCAGTACTTC
TRBV4-2	many	TRBJ2-7	.	CASSQDHGDTYEQYF	TGTGCCAGCAGCCAAGACCACGGGGACACCTACGAGCAGTACTTC
TRBV20-1	many	TRBJ2-3	TRBD2	CSARDMSSGGTRTDTQYF	TGCAGTGCTAGAGATATGTCTAGCGGGGGGACCCGCACAGATACGCAGTATTTT
TRBV5-5	.	TRBJ1-1	.	CASSLLWLGPEAFF	TGTGCCAGCAGTTTATTATGGTTGGGGCCTGAAGCTTTCTTT
TRBV12-3/TRBV12-4	.	TRBJ2-3	.	CASSSGSPQIRSIF	.
TRBV7-2	many	TRBJ1-4	TRBD1	CASSFDRGEKLFF	TGTGCCAGCAGCTTTGACAGGGGGGAAAAACTGTTTTTT
TRBV30	.	TRBJ1-5	.	CAWSDLQQPQHF	TGTGCCTGGAGTGACTTGCAGCAGCCCCAGCATTTT
TRBV14	.	TRBJ2-5	.	CASTLTGETQYF	TGTGCCAGCACACTAACGGGGGAGACCCAGTACTTC
TRBV20-1	many	TRBJ2-5	TRBD1	CRGDSQETQYF	TGCAGGGGGGACAGCCAAGAGACCCAGTACTTC
TRBV21-1	many	TRBJ2-5	.	CASGGQGGETQYF	TGTGCCAGCGGTGGACAGGGCGGGGAGACCCAGTACTTC
TRBV20-1	.	TRBJ2-3	TRBD2	CSAKVPYGGTTDTQYF	TGCAGTGCTAAGGTTCCATACGGGGGGACCACGGATACGCAGTATTTT
TRBV3-1	.	TRBJ1-1	.	CASSQTTGREAFF	TGTGCCAGCAGCCAAACGACAGGACGGGAGGCTTTCTTT
TRBV27	.	TRBJ2-2	.	CASSPARGTGELFF	TGTGCCAGCAGTCCCGCCCGGGGCACCGGGGAGCTGTTTTTT
TRBV20-1	many	TRBJ2-3	TRBD2	CSAPGGKTDTQYF	TGCAGTGCCCCGGGGGGGAAGACAGATACGCAGTATTTT
TRBV5-1	.	TRBJ2-7	.	CASSPDQYYEQYF	TGCGCCAGCAGCCCGGATCAGTACTATGAGCAGTACTTC
TRBV11-1	many	TRBJ2-1	TRBD2	CASSLRGVTYNEQFF	TGTGCCAGCAGCTTACGGGGGGTGACCTACAATGAGCAGTTCTTC
TRBV25-1	many	TRBJ1-5	.	CASSEKGGMGQPQHF	TGTGCCAGCAGTGAAAAGGGGGGGATGGGACAGCCCCAGCATTTT
TRBV5-1	many	TRBJ1-1	.	CASSLDIRNTEAFF	TGCGCCAGCAGCTTGGACATCAGGAACACTGAAGCTTTCTTT
TRBV18	many	TRBJ2-6	.	CASSRDLGSNVLTF	TGTGCCAGCTCACGGGACCTAGGATCCAACGTCCTGACTTTC
TRBV6-2/TRBV6-3	.	TRBJ2-1	.	CASSPPGTFCNEQFF	TGTGCCAGCAGTCCGCCCGGGACCTTTTGCAATGAGCAGTTCTTC
TRBV5-6	.	TRBJ1-2	.	CARRDGEYGYTF	TGTGCCAGGAGGGACGGCGAGTATGGCTACACCTTC
TRBV6-2/TRBV6-3	.	TRBJ2-1	TRBD2	CASRQKGLAGGNEQFF	TGTGCCAGCAGGCAGAAGGGACTAGCGGGGGGCAATGAGCAGTTCTTC